This TCR beta chain was observed in a study of cytomegalovirus exposure and HLA in healthy donors. V was clipped by 5 bases and J by 11 bases, with 15 bases between them. This CDR3 spans 12 amino acids. CDR1 and CDR2 (germline): ENHRY, SYGVKD. With 60 Vbeta and 13 Jbeta primers, the PCR was carried out. The data were produced by immunoSEQ multiplex PCR, yet TCRdb's version contains in-frame clones alone and is incomplete. Here the sample spans 150,000 to 180,000 clones, more than 75% being singletons. This receptor was obtained from a woman aged 18-29 years in good health and CMV-seronegative. V gene TRBV10-3 combines with J gene TRBJ1-1; D possibly corresponds to TRBD1 (5 bases). Material for sequencing was PBMCs. The CDR3 sequence is CAISPGGGEAFF. CDR3 bases: TGTGCCATCAGTCCGGGGGGAGGAGAGGCTTTCTTT.